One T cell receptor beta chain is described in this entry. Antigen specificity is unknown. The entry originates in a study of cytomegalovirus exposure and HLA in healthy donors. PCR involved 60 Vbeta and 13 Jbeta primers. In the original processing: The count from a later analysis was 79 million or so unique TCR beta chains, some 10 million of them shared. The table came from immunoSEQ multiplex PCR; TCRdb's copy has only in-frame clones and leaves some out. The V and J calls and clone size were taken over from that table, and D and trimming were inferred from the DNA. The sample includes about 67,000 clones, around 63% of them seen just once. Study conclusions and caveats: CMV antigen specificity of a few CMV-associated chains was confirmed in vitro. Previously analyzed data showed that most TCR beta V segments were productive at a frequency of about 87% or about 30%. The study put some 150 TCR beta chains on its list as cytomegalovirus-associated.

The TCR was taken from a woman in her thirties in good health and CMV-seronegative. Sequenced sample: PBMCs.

The CDR3: CASSSLFSGLDGELFF. In DNA, the CDR3 is TGCGCCAGCAGCTCGTTGTTCTCGGGGTTGGACGGGGAGCTGTTTTTT. This rearrangement joins TRBV5-1 to TRBJ2-2; D perhaps matches TRBD2 (5 bases). The germline V and J ends were trimmed by 3 bases and 7 bases, with 19 bases remaining between them. The CDR3 consists of 16 residues. CDR1 and CDR2 (germline): SGHRS, YFSETQ.